These 31 T cell receptor beta chains were all obtained from the same sample, sequenced in a study of identical twins. MiXCR, run by TCRdb on the 5' RACE reads, gives a single entry per CDR3 protein. Among fewer than 900,000 distinct CDR3 sequences listed, 15% to 20% were seen once. These records were also assigned to another study, of T cells expressing NK-cell markers.

The sequencing input was PBMCs. The origin of the receptors is a woman younger than 35 in good health.

This clonotype was detected a few times. The gene calls are TRBV7-2 and TRBJ2-7; no firm D call. V shed 7 bases and J shed 3 bases, with 7 bases lying between them. The germline CDR1 and CDR2 sequences are SGHTA and FQGNSA. This CDR3 region has 11 residues. The CDR3 is CASNRNYEQYF. The CDR3 region has the DNA TGTGCCAGCAACCGAAACTACGAGCAGTACTTC.

In its sample, this clonotype was seen a few times. V gene TRBV18 combines with J gene TRBJ2-7; D gene unclear. CDR3 length equals 13 residues. CDR1 and CDR2 from the germline V gene are KGHSH and LQKENI. Between the trimmed V and J ends, which lost 4 bases and 5 bases, there was a span of 12 bases. CDR3 loop: CASSLVLRNEQYF. The CDR3 nucleotides read TGTGCCAGCTCACTTGTCCTGCGAAACGAGCAGTACTTC.

The chain couples TRBV11-2 to TRBJ2-5; possibly TRBD1 for D (5 bases). V dropped 5 bases and J dropped 4 bases, with 11 bases sitting between them. The CDR3 loop spans 13 amino acids. Germline CDR1 is SGHAT and CDR2 is FQNNGV. Written as DNA, the CDR3 is TGTGCCAGCAGCCAAGGGGTGTCAGAGACCCAGTACTTC. This gives the protein CASSQGVSETQYF.

This sequence joins TRBV30 and TRBJ2-1; no clear D. The CDR3 sequence is 16 residues long. Germline CDR1 is GTSNPN and CDR2 is SVGIG (reference sequence). The V gene lost 0 bases and the J gene lost 4 bases, with 16 bases spanning the gap. CDR3: CAWSVRLPPPYNEQFF. CDR3 nucleotide sequence: TGTGCCTGGAGTGTACGACTCCCGCCTCCGTACAATGAGCAGTTCTTC. Full variable domain (missing parts from reference TRBV30 and TRBJ2-1): SQTIHQWPATLVQPVGSPLSLECTVEGTSNPNLYWYRQAAGRGLQLLFYSVGIGQISSEVPQNLSASRPQDRQFILSSKKLLLSDSGFYLCAWSVRLPPPYNEQFFGPGTRLTVL.

This chain joins TRBV6-2 or TRBV6-3 and TRBJ2-1, with 10 bases identical to TRBD1. CDR3 length: 15 residues. CDR1 and CDR2 from the germline V gene are MNHEY and SVGEGT. The junction had 3 bases not matched to a gene; V was cut back by 5 bases and J by 2 bases. This CDR3 reads CASSGTGVTYNEQFF. The CDR3 DNA reads TGTGCCAGCAGTGGGACAGGGGTTACCTACAATGAGCAGTTCTTC.

The genes are TRBV20-1 and TRBJ1-2; D not resolved. Germline values: CDR1 DFQATT, CDR2 SNEGSKA (reference sequence). There are 12 residues in the CDR3. Trimming shortened V by 3 bases and J by 8 bases, and 13 bases separated the two germline ends. CDR3 in amino acids: CSASTSAQGYTF. The CDR3 region has the DNA TGCAGTGCTAGCACCAGTGCCCAGGGCTACACCTTC.

This sequence joins TRBV20-1 and TRBJ2-1; D unresolved. Trimming stripped 5 bases from V and 6 bases from J, with 17 bases between. The germline CDR1 and CDR2 sequences are DFQATT and SNEGSKA (reference sequence). The CDR3 covers 14 residues. The CDR3 here is CSAVEGLRPNEQFF. CDR3 DNA: TGCAGTGCTGTCGAAGGGCTGAGACCCAATGAGCAGTTCTTC.

This clonotype has at least ten counts. The chain recombines TRBV12-3 or TRBV12-4 with TRBJ2-1; D unclear. V lost 8 bases to trimming and J lost 7 bases, with 15 bases between them. The CDR3 is 13 residues long. The DNA for the CDR3 is TGTGCCAGCGTGGGTCGAGTAGGGAATGAGCAGTTCTTC. Residues: CASVGRVGNEQFF.

J is TRBJ1-2 and V is TRBV10-3; D uncertain. The CDR3 consists of 14 residues. Germline V gene sequence: CDR1 ENHRY, CDR2 SYGVKD. V was pared by 0 bases and J by 4 bases, with 9 bases between. The CDR3 is CAISESSQPYGYTF. The CDR3 coding sequence is TGTGCCATCAGTGAGTCGAGCCAGCCCTATGGCTACACCTTC.

This clonotype was seen a handful of times. The chain recombines TRBV6-1 with TRBJ2-7; the match to TRBD2 covers 11 bases. J lost 5 bases, V lost 6 bases, and 15 bases had no gene match. Per germline, CDR1 MNHNS and CDR2 SASEGT. The CDR3 consists of 17 residues. CDR3 sequence: CASRPFRSSGRFDEQYF. The CDR3 DNA reads as TGTGCCAGCAGGCCCTTTAGATCTAGCGGGAGGTTCGACGAGCAGTACTTC.

This clonotype occurred a few times. The chain uses TRBV12-3 or TRBV12-4 and TRBJ1-2; D may be TRBD1 (5 bases). This CDR3 region has 11 residues. Between the trimmed V and J ends, which lost 11 bases and 4 bases, there was a span of 11 bases. The CDR3 loop reads CAARGRYGYTF. CDR3 DNA: TGTGCCGCCCGGGGCCGCTATGGCTACACCTTC.

The V and J genes are TRBV20-1 and TRBJ2-3; TRBD2 matches at 7 bases. The CDR3 covers 14 residues. V shed 3 bases and J 2 bases; nucleotides not matched to a gene: 5. Germline lookup yields CDR1 DFQATT and CDR2 SNEGSKA (reference sequence). The CDR3 DNA follows: TGCAGTGCTAGCATAGCGGGCGTCACAGATACGCAGTATTTT. This codes for CSASIAGVTDTQYF.

The table lists this clonotype with many counts. The rearrangement joins TRBV12-3 or TRBV12-4 to TRBJ1-2; D might be TRBD1 (5 bases). The ends were cut back, 2 bases at V and 7 bases at J, with 11 bases in the middle. There are 13 residues in the CDR3. CDR3 bases: TGTGCCAGCAGTTTACGCAGGGCGGCTGGCTACACCTTC. Its protein is CASSLRRAAGYTF.

This clonotype appeared a few times. The chain links TRBV9 to TRBJ2-2; tentative D call: TRBD1 (5 bases). Germline CDR1 is SGDLS and CDR2 is YYNGEE. V lost 2 bases to trimming and J lost 6 bases, with 14 bases between them. This CDR3 contains 15 residues. The CDR3 here is CASSVRERISGELFF. CDR3 in DNA: TGTGCCAGCAGCGTCAGGGAAAGAATCTCCGGGGAGCTGTTTTTT. The whole variable domain, filled in from reference TRBV9 and TRBJ2-2, reads DSGVTQTPKHLITATGQRVTLRCSPRSGDLSVYWYQQSLDQGLQFLIQYYNGEERAKGNILERFSAQQFPDLHSELNLSSLELGDSALYFCASSVRERISGELFFGEGSRLTVL.

This sequence joins TRBV12-3 or TRBV12-4 and TRBJ2-4; D possibly corresponds to TRBD1 (6 bases). The ends were cut back, 8 bases at V and 3 bases at J, with 11 bases in the middle. The CDR3 runs to 13 residues. Here the CDR3 DNA reads TGTGCCAGCGGATTAGGGGGCAAAAACATTCAGTACTTC. This gives the protein CASGLGGKNIQYF.

This clonotype has more than one count but fewer than ten. This chain links TRBV10-3 with TRBJ2-5, with unresolved D. Trimming removed 1 base at V and 5 bases at J, with 2 bases between. CDR3 length: 11 residues. Looked up from germline, CDR1 is ENHRY and CDR2 is SYGVKD. DNA of the CDR3: TGTGCCATCAGTGAGTTTGAGACCCAGTACTTC. Its translation is CAISEFETQYF.

This clonotype has just a few counts. The rearrangement uses TRBV10-3 and TRBJ2-7; 10 nucleotides line up with TRBD2. The CDR3 length is 16 residues. J lost 0 bases, V lost 2 bases, and 4 bases had no gene match. Per germline, CDR1 ENHRY and CDR2 SYGVKD. The CDR3 region has the DNA TGTGCCATCAGTGAGCGGTCTAGCGGGAGCTCCTACGAGCAGTACTTC. Translation gives CAISERSSGSSYEQYF.

As concerns this clonotype: Its ends do not fully match the called genes, so a read error is possible. The chain employs TRBV6-5 and TRBJ2-1, with TRBD1 matching over 10 bases. Germline loops: CDR1 MNHEY, CDR2 SVGAGI. The CDR3 covers 17 residues. DNA for the CDR3: TGTGCCGGCAGTTACTCGACAGGGGGCGGCTCCTACAATGAGCAGTTCTTC. Residues: CAGSYSTGGGSYNEQFF.

The chain combines TRBV6-6 with TRBJ1-4, with D maybe TRBD1 (5 bases). V shed 8 bases and J shed 8 bases, with 15 bases lying between them. The length of the CDR3 is 13 residues. The germline V gene encodes CDR1 MNHNY and CDR2 SVGAGI (reference sequence). CDR3 region: CASAITGQEKLFF. The CDR3 coding sequence is TGTGCCAGCGCAATTACGGGGCAGGAAAAACTGTTTTTT.

This clonotype appeared many times. The genes are TRBV9 and TRBJ2-2; D gene unclear. Trimming left V 0 bases short and J 0 bases short, with 12 bases between. Germline V CDR1 and CDR2: SGDLS, YYNGEE. This CDR3 spans 17 amino acids. The CDR3 is CASSVEAIRPNTGELFF. DNA for the CDR3: TGTGCCAGCAGCGTAGAAGCTATACGGCCGAACACCGGGGAGCTGTTTTTT.

At least ten counts were recorded for this clonotype. The V and J genes are TRBV6-5 and TRBJ2-7; D gene ambiguous. The CDR3 is made up of 13 amino acids. Germline loops: CDR1 MNHEY, CDR2 SVGAGI. Trimming removed 0 bases from V and 2 bases from J, with 5 bases in between. In DNA form, the CDR3 reads TGTGCCAGCAGTTACTCCAGGACCTACGAGCAGTACTTC. This encodes CASSYSRTYEQYF.

This clonotype was picked up a small number of times. The chain carries TRBV5-6 and TRBJ2-4; D may be TRBD2 (5 bases). This CDR3 has 15 residues. Germline loops: CDR1 SGHDT, CDR2 YYEEEE. V was cut by 4 bases and J by 1 base, with 12 bases left in between. CDR3 protein: CASSHAGEAKNIQYF. The CDR3, as DNA: TGTGCCAGCAGCCATGCGGGTGAGGCCAAAAACATTCAGTACTTC.

The V and J genes are TRBV10-3 and TRBJ2-7; 8 nucleotides agree with TRBD1. From germline, CDR1 is ENHRY and CDR2 SYGVKD. J lost 1 base, V lost 6 bases, and 5 bases had no gene match. The CDR3 is 14 amino acids. The CDR3 sequence is CAIRGTGLSYEQYF. DNA of the CDR3: TGTGCCATCAGGGGGACAGGCCTATCCTACGAGCAGTACTTC.

This chain connects TRBV11-2 to TRBJ2-7; D not resolved. Trimming took off 5 bases at V and 7 bases at J, with 27 bases between the two ends. There are 17 residues in the CDR3. In germline, CDR1 is SGHAT, CDR2 FQNNGV. CDR3 nucleotide sequence: TGTGCCAGCAGCCTAAAGAGGACGGGTCTTGAGAGCTCAGAGCAGTACTTC. This sequence encodes CASSLKRTGLESSEQYF.

V and J are TRBV28 and TRBJ2-7; TRBD2 might be the D (6 bases). Germline V lookup: CDR1 MDHEN, CDR2 SYDVKM. Trimming cost V 6 bases and J 7 bases, with 25 bases left between them. The CDR3 sequence is 16 residues long. In nucleotides, the CDR3 is TGTGCCAGCAGCCCCCCCGGGACGGGGGTACGTAAGGAGCAGTACTTC. This sequence encodes CASSPPGTGVRKEQYF.

CDR3 DNA: TGTGCCAGCAGCTTAGCGCCGACAGGGACCACCGGGGAGCTGTTTTTT. It encodes CASSLAPTGTTGELFF. The genes are TRBV7-9 and TRBJ2-2, with 7 bases matching TRBD1. This CDR3 spans 16 amino acids. With V trimmed by 0 bases and J by 4 bases, 5 bases remained unmatched. CDR1 and CDR2 from the germline V gene are SEHNR and FQNEAQ (reference sequence).

The chain employs TRBV15 and TRBJ2-5; D is ambiguous. The length of the CDR3 is 13 residues. CDR1 and CDR2 (germline): LNHNV, YYDKDF (reference sequence). The V end was cut by 5 bases, the J end by 5 bases, with 12 bases between. The CDR3 sequence is CATSAQTLETQYF. The CDR3 region has the DNA TGTGCCACCAGCGCGCAGACCTTGGAGACCCAGTACTTC.

This clonotype came up a few times. The V gene is TRBV9, the J gene TRBJ2-1; D ambiguous. V lost 2 bases and J lost 9, with 15 bases in between. CDR3 size: 14 residues. CDR1 is SGDLS, CDR2 YYNGEE, per germline. The CDR3 nucleotides read TGTGCCAGCAGCGTTTGGCAGACGGCCTTTGAGCAGTTCTTC. It specifies CASSVWQTAFEQFF.

This clonotype has more than one count but fewer than ten. This chain uses TRBV5-1 with TRBJ2-2, with D perhaps TRBD2 (6 bases). Germline CDR1 reads SGHRS; CDR2 reads YFSETQ. CDR3 length: 16 amino acids. Trimming took 4 bases from V and 8 from J, leaving 21 bases between them. The CDR3: CASSPEGTLALGELFF. CDR3 coding DNA: TGCGCCAGCAGCCCGGAGGGGACTTTAGCTTTGGGGGAGCTGTTTTTT.

The chain couples TRBV3-1 to TRBJ1-1, with 9 bases identical to TRBD1. Germline V CDR1 and CDR2: LGHDT, YNNKEL (reference sequence). With 4 bases clipped from V and 4 bases from J, the junction kept 1 base outside the gene matches. This CDR3 has 13 amino acids. The CDR3 here is CASSRTGATEAFF. The CDR3 nucleotides read TGTGCCAGCAGCCGGACAGGGGCCACTGAAGCTTTCTTT.

The table lists this clonotype with a few counts. The chain recombines TRBV12-3 or TRBV12-4 with TRBJ1-4, with D perhaps TRBD1 (6 bases). The V end lost 6 bases, the J end lost 6 bases, and 17 bases lay between the germline ends. There are 15 residues in the CDR3. The CDR3 is CASSGDRTRDEKLFF. The CDR3 bases are TGTGCCAGCAGCGGCGACAGGACGAGGGATGAAAAACTGTTTTTT.